Below, 12 T cell receptor beta chains from the same sample are listed, as sequenced in a study of T-cell memory formation after mild COVID-19 (dated by TCRdb to 2020 to 2023). The receptor library was made with 5' RACE. For sequencing, an Illumina NovaSeq 6000 was employed. TCRdb reprocessing: public reads trimmed at Q25 with fastp, clones called with MiXCR, in-frame beta chains kept. Every entry covers one CDR3 protein and lists the most common genes and DNA from its rows. The sample table records 150,000 to 200,000 distinct CDR3 sequences; 15% to 20% of these occur just once. The ten top clones hold just over 2% of the sample. Material for sequencing was PBMCs or a T cell subset sorted from them (not recorded which). The receptors come from an adult woman who had mild COVID-19 (a few samples of this study predate the infection). The sample titles of this study are shuffled in the database, so cell type and time point are left out; the donor was told from shared clones.

This chain uses TRBV12-3 or TRBV12-4 with TRBJ2-5; no clear D gene. The CDR3 totals 14 residues. Deletions cut 1 base from V and 2 bases from J, with 8 bases between. The CDR3 nucleotides are TGTGCCAGCAGTTTAGGCTCGGTTCAAGAGACCCAGTACTTC. Amino acid sequence: CASSLGSVQETQYF.

This clonotype appeared many times. The chain combines TRBV20-1 with TRBJ2-3; 14 bases line up with TRBD2. This CDR3 is built from 14 residues. The V gene end was trimmed by 6 bases and the J gene end by 8 bases; junction bases not matched to a gene: 7. CDR1 and CDR2 from the germline V gene are DFQATT and SNEGSKA (reference sequence). In DNA form, the CDR3 reads TGCAGTGCCCCCGGGACTAGCGGGAGTGGTACGCAGTATTTT. Its protein product is CSAPGTSGSGTQYF.

This clonotype was observed a few times. The V call is TRBV5-1, the J call TRBJ1-1; D unclear. V lost 2 bases to trimming and J lost 2 bases, with 10 bases between them. The germline CDR1 and CDR2 sequences are SGHRS and YFSETQ. CDR3 size: 14 residues. CDR3 nucleotides: TGCGCCAGCAGCTTCGAGGCAGACAACACTGAAGCTTTCTTT. It is translated as CASSFEADNTEAFF.

This clonotype was detected a few times. J is TRBJ2-7 and V is TRBV7-2, with D perhaps TRBD1 (6 bases). The CDR3 loop spans 15 amino acids. Germline CDR1 and CDR2: SGHTA and FQGNSA. Trimming removed 6 bases from V and 6 bases from J, with 21 bases in between. CDR3: CASSPGVSPLSEQYF. CDR3 DNA: TGTGCCAGCAGTCCAGGGGTCTCTCCCCTTTCCGAGCAGTACTTC.

This clonotype turned up a few times. The V call is TRBV20-1, the J call TRBJ2-2, with D maybe TRBD2 (6 bases). Germline CDR1 is DFQATT and CDR2 is SNEGSKA (reference sequence). V was cut by 6 bases and J by 6 bases, with 17 bases left in between. The CDR3 length is 14 residues. The CDR3 coding sequence is TGCAGTGCGATAGGTGGAGGGTCCTCCGGGGAGCTGTTTTTT. It specifies CSAIGGGSSGELFF.

This chain links TRBV20-1 with TRBJ2-7; 12 bases are a match to TRBD1. CDR1 is DFQATT, CDR2 SNEGSKA, per germline (reference sequence). J lost 5 bases, V lost 6 bases, and 8 bases had no gene match. This CDR3 is 14 amino acids long. The CDR3 DNA reads TGCAGTGCAAGATCAGGGACAGGGGGCGACGAGCAGTACTTC. This encodes CSARSGTGGDEQYF.

This chain joins TRBV27 and TRBJ1-2; 7 bases map to TRBD1. V was clipped by 6 bases and J by 8 bases; unmatched bases: 12. Germline lookup yields CDR1 MNHEY and CDR2 SMNVEV (reference sequence). The CDR3 totals 14 residues. CDR3 protein: CASSRNPPGQGYTF. CDR3 bases: TGTGCCAGCAGCCGCAACCCGCCGGGACAGGGCTACACCTTC.

The chain joins TRBV20-1 to TRBJ2-7; TRBD1 aligns across 9 bases. V was clipped by 2 bases and J by 2 bases; unmatched bases: 7. CDR1 and CDR2 from the germline V gene are DFQATT and SNEGSKA (reference sequence). There are 15 residues in the CDR3. The CDR3 is CSARPRDRDPYEQYF. The CDR3 DNA follows: TGCAGTGCTAGACCCCGGGACAGGGACCCCTACGAGCAGTACTTC.

This clonotype was found many times. This chain uses TRBV7-2 with TRBJ2-1, with 9 bases aligning to TRBD1. Germline V lookup: CDR1 SGHTA, CDR2 FQGNSA. This CDR3 comprises 15 residues. Trimming took 2 bases from V and 2 from J; bases not matched to a gene: 1. The CDR3 bases are TGTGCCAGCAGCTTACGGACAGGGGCCTACAATGAGCAGTTCTTC. Its protein is CASSLRTGAYNEQFF.

The chain recombines TRBV6-5 with TRBJ1-1, with D maybe TRBD1 (5 bases). Trimming pared 8 bases from V and 3 bases from J, leaving 7 bases between. The germline V gene has CDR1 MNHEY and CDR2 SVGAGI. The CDR3 sequence is 11 residues long. CDR3 sequence (DNA): TGTGCCAGCGGGGCGCACACTGAAGCTTTCTTT. Translated: CASGAHTEAFF.

This chain uses TRBV4-1 with TRBJ2-1, with 7 bases matching TRBD2. Germline V gene sequence: CDR1 MGHRA, CDR2 YSYEKL. The CDR3 is 13 residues long. V shed 5 bases and J 8 bases; nucleotides not matched to a gene: 6. The CDR3 region has the DNA TGCGCCAGCAGCATCGGGGAGGGCGATGAGCAGTTCTTC. Amino acid sequence: CASSIGEGDEQFF.

The chain uses TRBV20-1 and TRBJ2-1; weak D call: TRBD1 (8 bases). The CDR3 runs to 14 residues. V lost 2 bases to trimming and J lost 13 bases, with 21 bases between them. Germline V gives CDR1 DFQATT, CDR2 SNEGSKA (reference sequence). The CDR3 is CSARPQTGDYVQFF. CDR3 nucleotides: TGCAGTGCTAGACCCCAGACAGGGGACTACGTCCAGTTCTTC.